A single sample gave rise to the 7 T cell receptor beta chains below, sequenced in a study of identical twins. MiXCR, applied by TCRdb to the 5' RACE reads, yields one record per CDR3 protein. Among roughly 500,000 distinct CDR3 sequences listed, less than 25% were seen once. The sample also formed part of further work on T cells expressing NK-cell markers.

Sequencing was done on a sample of CD4+ T cells sorted from blood. These receptors were collected from a woman between 18 and 30 years old in good health.

The chain couples TRBV5-1 to TRBJ2-1, with 8 bases aligning to TRBD2. This CDR3 contains 15 residues. V dropped 5 bases and J dropped 3; count of bases not matched to a gene: 7. In germline, CDR1 is SGHRS, CDR2 YFSETQ. The chain's CDR3 is CASRSERGSYNEQFF. CDR3 bases: TGCGCCAGCAGGTCCGAGCGGGGGAGCTACAATGAGCAGTTCTTC.

The chain uses TRBV9 and TRBJ2-1; 7 bases are shared with TRBD2. The CDR3 runs to 16 residues. V gave up 2 bases and J gave up 0 bases; unmatched junction bases: 5. Germline values: CDR1 SGDLS, CDR2 YYNGEE. As DNA, the CDR3 is TGTGCCAGCAGCGTTGGGGGGGGGAACTCCTACAATGAGCAGTTCTTC. Residues: CASSVGGGNSYNEQFF. The whole variable domain, filled in from reference TRBV9 and TRBJ2-1, reads DSGVTQTPKHLITATGQRVTLRCSPRSGDLSVYWYQQSLDQGLQFLIQYYNGEERAKGNILERFSAQQFPDLHSELNLSSLELGDSALYFCASSVGGGNSYNEQFFGPGTRLTVL.

This chain connects TRBV6-1 to TRBJ2-3, with 9 bases identical to TRBD2. CDR3 length: 15 residues. Germline CDR1 MNHNS, CDR2 SASEGT. V lost 7 bases, J lost 2 bases, and 7 bases stayed unmatched. CDR3 nucleotide sequence: TGTGCCAGCAAAGAGGCGGGAGGGAACACAGATACGCAGTATTTT. Protein: CASKEAGGNTDTQYF.

This sequence joins TRBV20-1 and TRBJ2-3; 11 positions agree with TRBD2. This CDR3 is built from 14 residues. Germline V gene sequence: CDR1 DFQATT, CDR2 SNEGSKA (reference sequence). After removal of 3 bases from V and 4 bases from J, the junction contained 3 bases not matched to a gene. CDR3 sequence reads: CSASSSGRPDTQYF. CDR3 nucleotide sequence: TGCAGTGCTAGTTCTAGCGGGAGGCCAGATACGCAGTATTTT.

A few counts support this clonotype. The CDR3 DNA follows: TGTGCCACCAGCAGAGATCCAGGGGAGATTGGAAACACCATATATTTT. Its protein is CATSRDPGEIGNTIYF. The chain joins TRBV15 to TRBJ1-3; possible D gene TRBD1, 6 bases. The germline V gene has CDR1 LNHNV and CDR2 YYDKDF (reference sequence). Trimming left V 0 bases short and J 3 bases short, with 12 bases between. CDR3 size: 16 residues.

V gene TRBV18 combines with J gene TRBJ2-3, with TRBD2 identical over 13 bases. Germline trimming cut 1 base from V and 7 bases from J; bases unmatched to any gene: 5. CDR3 size: 16 residues. The germline V gene has CDR1 KGHSH and CDR2 LQKENI. The chain's CDR3 is CASSPRWTSGGYTQYF. The CDR3 nucleotides read TGTGCCAGCTCACCACGGTGGACTAGCGGGGGATATACGCAGTATTTT. Together with reference TRBV18 and TRBJ2-3, the CDR3 gives the full variable domain: NAGVMQNPRHLVRRRGQEARLRCSPMKGHSHVYWYRQLPEEGLKFMVYLQKENIIDESGMPKERFSAEFPKEGPSILRIQQVVRGDSAAYFCASSPRWTSGGYTQYFGPGTRLTVL.

This clonotype has just a few counts. This chain uses TRBV5-1 with TRBJ1-2, with 10 nucleotides matching TRBD1. CDR1 is SGHRS, CDR2 YFSETQ, per germline. The V segment lost 8 bases and the J segment 4 bases; nucleotides outside the gene matches: 14. The CDR3 runs to 16 residues. CDR3 nucleotides: TGCGCCAGTGCCATCGCTGGGACAGGGGTCCCCTATGGCTACACCTTC. Its protein product is CASAIAGTGVPYGYTF.